One sample yielded the 2 T cell receptor beta chains listed below, sequenced in a study of regulatory T cells in long-lasting Graves disease. The time point was: persistent/refractory GD, antithyroid drugs over 5 years with positive TRAb. TCR sequences were obtained from RNA taken from PBMCs. TCR beta libraries were built with iRepertoire HTBI primers and Arm-PCR of CDR3 regions. From the multiplex PCR reads, TCRdb called clonotypes with MiXCR, one entry per CDR3 protein. The sample consists of over 450,000 distinct CDR3 sequences, approximately 21% of them appearing once. This material consisted of peripheral blood mononuclear cells (PBMCs), taken when the disease was refractory, from a patient treated with antithyroid drugs. These receptors came from a female donor with Graves disease.

The chain is built from TRBV29-1 and TRBJ1-1; possibly TRBD1 for D (5 bases). Trimming left V 3 bases short and J 6 bases short, with 11 bases between. In germline, CDR1 is SQVTM, CDR2 ANQGSEA. CDR3 length: 12 residues. CDR3 DNA sequence: TGCAGCGTTGAGCCCAGGGATTCTGAAGCTTTCTTT. Amino acid sequence: CSVEPRDSEAFF.

The rearrangement joins TRBV29-1 to TRBJ2-7; TRBD2 matches at 9 bases. This CDR3 spans 13 amino acids. J lost 3 bases, V lost 4 bases, and 4 bases had no gene match. Germline CDR1 SQVTM, CDR2 ANQGSEA. The chain's CDR3 is CSVGGLARYEQYF. The CDR3 DNA reads as TGCAGCGTTGGCGGACTAGCGCGCTACGAGCAGTACTTC.